Listed here are 18 T cell receptor beta chains from one sample, sequenced in a study of tissue T cells after allogeneic stem cell transplantation. Adult allogeneic hematopoietic cell transplant recipients with steroid-refractory graft-versus-host disease were prospectively enrolled for research autopsy. Sequencing used immunoSEQ multiplex PCR; TCRdb keeps in-frame clones, though not all of them. The table has fewer than 3,000 clones, 55% to 65% seen once. The source was duodenal tissue, collected at autopsy. These receptors all stem from a male patient older than 55 with steroid-refractory graft-versus-host disease after an allogeneic stem cell transplant. A subset of T cells may come from the graft donor.

The V and J genes are TRBV24-1 and TRBJ2-3; 8 bases agree with TRBD2. With V trimmed by 3 bases and J by 2 bases, 6 bases remained unmatched. The CDR3 loop spans 16 amino acids. Germline V gene sequence: CDR1 KGHDR, CDR2 SFDVKD. CDR3 DNA sequence: TGTGCCACCAGTGATCCTGGCGGGGGGAACACAGATACGCAGTATTTT. It specifies CATSDPGGGNTDTQYF.

The rearrangement links TRBV5-1 to TRBJ1-5; D gene ambiguous. Germline CDR1 reads SGHRS; CDR2 reads YFSETQ. V lost 4 bases to trimming and J lost 7 bases, with 18 bases between them. The CDR3 has 15 residues. Here the CDR3 DNA reads TGCGCCAGCAGCCCGGACGGCGGGATAGGGCAGCCCCAGCATTTT. It is translated as CASSPDGGIGQPQHF.

The chain combines TRBV18 with TRBJ1-6; weak D call: TRBD1 (6 bases). From germline, CDR1 is KGHSH and CDR2 LQKENI. The length of the CDR3 is 15 residues. The V end was cut by 3 bases, the J end by 9 bases, with 15 bases between. The CDR3 reads CASSPGGPGSSPLHF. CDR3 nucleotides: TGTGCCAGCTCACCTGGGGGCCCCGGGAGTTCACCCCTCCACTTT.

On this clone itself: This clone may be a read error of a much larger clone one base away. The chain combines TRBV5-6 with TRBJ2-5; 8 nucleotides line up with TRBD2. Germline CDR1 SGHDT, CDR2 YYEEEE. The CDR3 extends over 15 amino acids. The CDR3 DNA sequence: TGTGCCCGCAGCTTGGTGGCCGGGGGGGGAGAGACCCAGTACTTC. Protein product: CARSLVAGGGETQYF. Variable domain in full (rest from reference TRBV5-6 and TRBJ2-5): DAGVTQSPTHLIKTRGQQVTLRCSPKSGHDTVSWYQQALGQGPQFIFQYYEEEERQRGNFPDRFSGHQFPNYSSELNVNALLLGDSALYLCARSLVAGGGETQYFGPGTRLLVL.

The CDR3 nucleotides are TGCGCCAGCAGCCAAGATCCCGGGCTGGGCACCGGGGAGCTGTTTTTT. Its translation: CASSQDPGLGTGELFF. The V and J genes are TRBV4-1 and TRBJ2-2; no definite D call. Looked up from germline, CDR1 is MGHRA and CDR2 is YSYEKL. The CDR3 is 16 residues long. Between the trimmed V and J ends, which lost 0 bases and 4 bases, there was a span of 12 bases.

This clone was seen just once. The J gene is TRBJ1-3, the V gene TRBV2, with 10 positions matching TRBD1. The CDR3 sequence is 14 residues long. V shed 6 bases and J 6 bases; nucleotides not matched to a gene: 5. The germline V gene has CDR1 SNHLY and CDR2 FYNNEI. CDR3 DNA: TGTGCCAGCAGCGTCGGGACAGGGGTAAACACCATATATTTT. Its translation is CASSVGTGVNTIYF.

This clone came up a few times. This chain joins TRBV7-9 and TRBJ2-1, with a tentative D call TRBD1 (5 bases). Germline V gene data show CDR1 as SEHNR and CDR2 as FQNEAQ (reference sequence). The length of the CDR3 is 15 residues. Between the trimmed V and J ends, which lost 7 bases and 7 bases, there was a span of 20 bases. CDR3 protein: CASIGERTRPNEQFF. CDR3 coding DNA: TGTGCCAGCATAGGGGAACGAACCCGACCGAATGAGCAGTTCTTC.

This clone was counted a few times. V is TRBV6-4 and J is TRBJ1-3; D is perhaps TRBD1 (5 bases). V was clipped by 8 bases and J by 4 bases, with 21 bases between them. CDR3 size: 16 residues. Germline-derived CDR1 and CDR2 are MRHNA and SNTAGT. CDR3 DNA: TGTGCCAGCGATGGGGGTTTGGGGTGGCCCGGAAACACCATATATTTT. It yields the protein CASDGGLGWPGNTIYF.

The rearrangement uses TRBV5-1 and TRBJ2-2; weak D call: TRBD2 (6 bases). V dropped 0 bases and J dropped 0 bases, with 9 bases sitting between them. Germline CDR1 SGHRS, CDR2 YFSETQ. The CDR3 loop spans 16 amino acids. The CDR3 DNA sequence: TGCGCCAGCAGCTTGGCCTCGGGGGCGAACACCGGGGAGCTGTTTTTT. Encoded protein: CASSLASGANTGELFF. The variable domain in full, with the rest retrieved from reference TRBV5-1 and TRBJ2-2, is KAGVTQTPRYLIKTRGQQVTLSCSPISGHRSVSWYQQTPGQGLQFLFEYFSETQRNKGNFPGRFSGRQFSNSRSEMNVSTLELGDSALYLCASSLASGANTGELFFGEGSRLTVL.

As DNA, the CDR3 is TGTGCCAGTAGCCAGGGGACAGGGTACCACACCGGGGAGCTGTTTTTT. This gives the protein CASSQGTGYHTGELFF. The rearrangement links TRBV5-6 to TRBJ2-2; 9 bases are shared with TRBD1. Germline CDR1 reads SGHDT; CDR2 reads YYEEEE. There are 16 residues in the CDR3. Germline trimming cut 8 bases from V and 3 bases from J; bases unmatched to any gene: 11.

CDR3 residues: CASSSGQGARVGQPQHF. CDR3 in DNA: TGTGCCAGCAGTTCTGGACAGGGGGCAAGGGTTGGTCAGCCCCAGCATTTT. The chain couples TRBV6-2 or TRBV6-3 to TRBJ1-5; 11 nucleotides align to TRBD1. This CDR3 region has 17 residues. The junction had 11 bases not matched to a gene; V was cut back by 4 bases and J by 6 bases. Germline V gives CDR1 MNHEY, CDR2 SVGEGT.

The chain couples TRBV11-1 to TRBJ2-2; maybe TRBD2 (5 bases). The CDR3 totals 13 residues. Germline CDR1 SGHAT, CDR2 FQDESV (reference sequence). Deletions cut 2 bases from V and 5 bases from J, with 6 bases between. The DNA of the CDR3 is TGTGCCAGCAGCTTATCGGGGACCGGGGAGCTGTTTTTT. Its translation is CASSLSGTGELFF.

The V call is TRBV5-5, the J call TRBJ2-5, with 10 bases fitting TRBD1. Trimming cost V 5 bases and J 5 bases; bases outside gene matches: 6. CDR1 is SGHKS and CDR2 is YYEKEE in the germline V gene (reference sequence). The CDR3 totals 14 residues. The DNA for the CDR3 is TGTGCCAGCAGAGACAGGGGGCGCGGGGAGACCCAGTACTTC. Its translation: CASRDRGRGETQYF.

This chain joins TRBV2 and TRBJ2-3; 11 bases line up with TRBD2. The CDR3 spans 18 residues. Losses at the gene ends were 6 bases for V and 2 bases for J; bases not matched to a gene: 13. Germline V gives CDR1 SNHLY, CDR2 FYNNEI. In nucleotides, the CDR3 is TGTGCCAGCAGCGCCCACCGGGGGACTAGCGGAATCACAGATACGCAGTATTTT. Translation: CASSAHRGTSGITDTQYF.

The table lists this clone with a few counts. The V gene is TRBV6-2 or TRBV6-3, the J gene TRBJ2-5; D gene unclear. CDR1 and CDR2 from the germline V gene are MNHEY and SVGEGT. This CDR3 has 15 residues. The V gene lost 1 base and the J gene lost 0 bases, with 9 bases spanning the gap. CDR3 nucleotides: TGTGCCAGCAGTTACTTAGTTCTTCACCAAGAGACCCAGTACTTC. Translated, it gives CASSYLVLHQETQYF.

This chain links TRBV4-3 with TRBJ1-5; D is unclear. Germline V lookup: CDR1 LGHNA, CDR2 YSLEER. V shed 0 bases and J shed 4 bases, with 10 bases lying between them. The CDR3 consists of 15 residues. The DNA of the CDR3 is TGCGCCAGCAGCCAAGATTCGGGCCTGAATCAGCCCCAGCATTTT. Its translation is CASSQDSGLNQPQHF.

This chain links TRBV10-3 with TRBJ1-6; no firm D call. Deletions cut 3 bases from V and 0 bases from J, with 6 bases between. The CDR3 spans 15 residues. In germline, CDR1 is ENHRY, CDR2 SYGVKD. The DNA for the CDR3 is TGTGCCATCAGTGAAACGTCCTCCTATAATTCACCCCTCCACTTT. This sequence encodes CAISETSSYNSPLHF.

The V and J genes are TRBV7-8 and TRBJ2-2; D unclear. Trimming took 1 base from V and 5 from J, leaving 5 bases between them. This CDR3 spans 13 amino acids. Germline lookup yields CDR1 SGHVS and CDR2 FQNEAQ. This chain's CDR3 is CASSLVETGELFF. In DNA form, the CDR3 reads TGTGCCAGCAGCTTAGTAGAAACCGGGGAGCTGTTTTTT.